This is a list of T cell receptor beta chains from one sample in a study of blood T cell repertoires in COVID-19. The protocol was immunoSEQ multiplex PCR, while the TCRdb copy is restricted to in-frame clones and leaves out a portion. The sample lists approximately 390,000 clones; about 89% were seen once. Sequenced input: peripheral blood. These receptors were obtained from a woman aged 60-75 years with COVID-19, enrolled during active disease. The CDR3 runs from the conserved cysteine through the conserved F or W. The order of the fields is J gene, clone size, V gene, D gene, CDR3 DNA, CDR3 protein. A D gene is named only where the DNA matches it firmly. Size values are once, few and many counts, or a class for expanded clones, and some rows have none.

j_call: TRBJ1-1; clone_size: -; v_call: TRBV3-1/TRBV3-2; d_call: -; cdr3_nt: TGTGCCAGCAGCCAAGCAGGGGCAAGAGCTGAAGCTTTCTTT; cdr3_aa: CASSQAGARAEAFF
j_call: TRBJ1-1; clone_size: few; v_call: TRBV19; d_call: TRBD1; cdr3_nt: TGTGCCAGTAGTGCGGACAGGGGAGCCCTGAACACTGAAGCTTTCTTT; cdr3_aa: CASSADRGALNTEAFF
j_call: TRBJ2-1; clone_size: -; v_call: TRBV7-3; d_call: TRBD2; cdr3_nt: TGTGCCAGCAGCTCCCCCGGGGGGTACAATGAGCAGTTCTTC; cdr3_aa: CASSSPGGYNEQFF
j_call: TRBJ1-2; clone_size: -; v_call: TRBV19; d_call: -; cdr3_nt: TGTGCCAGTAGTATAGATGGGCAGTATTATGGCTACACCTTC; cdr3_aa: CASSIDGQYYGYTF
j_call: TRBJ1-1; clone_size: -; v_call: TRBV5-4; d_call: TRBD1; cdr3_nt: TGTGCCAGCAGCTTAATGACGACAGGGGGATTGAGGATTGAAGCTTTCTTT; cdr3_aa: CASSLMTTGGLRIEAFF
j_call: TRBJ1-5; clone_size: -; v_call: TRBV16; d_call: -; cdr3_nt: TGTGCCAGCAGCCAGGGGGGAGGATCACAGCCCCAGCATTTT; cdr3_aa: CASSQGGGSQPQHF
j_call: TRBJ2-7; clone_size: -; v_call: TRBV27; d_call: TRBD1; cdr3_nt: TGTGCCAGCAGTCCACTACTGGACAGGGGGCTCTACGAGCAGTACTTC; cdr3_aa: CASSPLLDRGLYEQYF
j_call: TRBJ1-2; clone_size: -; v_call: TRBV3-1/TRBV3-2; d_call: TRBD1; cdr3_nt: TGTGCCAGCAGCCAGATAACGGGACAGGGAAACTATGGCTACACCTTC; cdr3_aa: CASSQITGQGNYGYTF
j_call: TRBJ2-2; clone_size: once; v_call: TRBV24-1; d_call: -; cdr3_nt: TGTGCCACCGCGCAGGAATCGAACACCGGGGAGCTGTTTTTT; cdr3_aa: CATAQESNTGELFF
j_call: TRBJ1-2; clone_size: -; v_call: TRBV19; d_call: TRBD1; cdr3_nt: TGTGCCAGTAGTTCTGGGACAGGAACCAACTATGGCTACACCTTC; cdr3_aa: CASSSGTGTNYGYTF
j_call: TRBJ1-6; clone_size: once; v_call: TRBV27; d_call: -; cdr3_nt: TGTGCCAGCAGTCCGTACGAGCAGGATTCACCCCTCCACTTT; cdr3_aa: CASSPYEQDSPLHF
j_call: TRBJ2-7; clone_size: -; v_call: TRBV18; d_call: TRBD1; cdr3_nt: TGTGCCAGCTCACCACCGAAAGGGACAGGGGGTTTCTACGAGCAGTACTTC; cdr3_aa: CASSPPKGTGGFYEQYF
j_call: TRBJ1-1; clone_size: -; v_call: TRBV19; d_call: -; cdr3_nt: TGTGCCAGTAGTATTATTAGGAACACTGAAGCTTTCTTT; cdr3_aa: CASSIIRNTEAFF
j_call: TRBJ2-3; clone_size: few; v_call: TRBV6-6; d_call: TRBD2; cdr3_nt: TGTGCCAGCAGTCGCCGCTGGAGCGGGGTTGGAACAGATACGCAGTATTTT; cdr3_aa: CASSRRWSGVGTDTQYF
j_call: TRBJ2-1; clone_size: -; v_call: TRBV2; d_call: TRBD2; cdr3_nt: TGTGCCAGCAGTTTAGCGGGGGGTGGCTACAATGAGCAGTTCTTC; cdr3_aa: CASSLAGGGYNEQFF
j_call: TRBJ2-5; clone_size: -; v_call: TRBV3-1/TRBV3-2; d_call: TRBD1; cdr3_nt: TGTGCCAGCAGCCATCTTGGACAGGGAGGAGAGACCCAGTACTTC; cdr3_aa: CASSHLGQGGETQYF
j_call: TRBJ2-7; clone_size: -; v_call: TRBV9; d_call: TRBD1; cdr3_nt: TGTGCCCGCCAAAGAACAGGGGAGACGTACTTC; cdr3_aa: CARQRTGETYF
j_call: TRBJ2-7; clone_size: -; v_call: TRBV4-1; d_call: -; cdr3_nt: TGCGCCAGCAGCCAAGCTGGGACTCAGGGGGTGGTCTACGAGCAGTACTTC; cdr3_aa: CASSQAGTQGVVYEQYF
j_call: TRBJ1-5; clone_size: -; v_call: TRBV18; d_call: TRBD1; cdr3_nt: TGTGCCAGCTCACCAGGGACAGTCGTTTCCAATCAGCCCCAGCATTTT; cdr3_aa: CASSPGTVVSNQPQHF
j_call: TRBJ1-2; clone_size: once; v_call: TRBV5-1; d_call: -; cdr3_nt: TGCGCCAGCAGCTTGACAGGGCCCTATGGCTACACCTTC; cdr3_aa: CASSLTGPYGYTF
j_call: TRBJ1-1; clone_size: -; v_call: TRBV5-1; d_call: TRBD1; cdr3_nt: TGCGCCAGCAGCTTGTGGCAGGGGGATGTGAACACTGAAGCTTTCTTT; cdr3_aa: CASSLWQGDVNTEAFF
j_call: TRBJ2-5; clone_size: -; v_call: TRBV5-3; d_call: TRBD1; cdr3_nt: TGTGCCAGAAGCATAACAGGGGGCCGAGAGACCCAGTACTTC; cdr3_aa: CARSITGGRETQYF
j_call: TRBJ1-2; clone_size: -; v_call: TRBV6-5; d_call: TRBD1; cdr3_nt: TGTGCCAGCAGGCGGGGGACAGGCGCCTATGGCTACACCTTC; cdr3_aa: CASRRGTGAYGYTF
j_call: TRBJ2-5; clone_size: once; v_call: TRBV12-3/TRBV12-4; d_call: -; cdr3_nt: TGTGCCAGCAGTAGGATGCAGAGGAAGACCCAGTACTTC; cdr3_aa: CASSRMQRKTQYF
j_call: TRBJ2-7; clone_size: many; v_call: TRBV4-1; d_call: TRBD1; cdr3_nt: TGCGCCAGCAGCCCGGAGCCGGGACAGGGCGGCTACGAGCAGTACTTC; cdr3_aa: CASSPEPGQGGYEQYF
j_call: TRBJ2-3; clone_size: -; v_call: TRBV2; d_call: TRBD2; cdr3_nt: TGTGCCAGCAGCCCTACTAGCGGGGGGGCTGGAGATACGCAGTATTTT; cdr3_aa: CASSPTSGGAGDTQYF
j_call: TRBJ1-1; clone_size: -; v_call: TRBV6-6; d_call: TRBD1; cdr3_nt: TGTGCCAGCAGCGACAGGGGTAGAACTGAAGCTTTCTTT; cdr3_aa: CASSDRGRTEAFF
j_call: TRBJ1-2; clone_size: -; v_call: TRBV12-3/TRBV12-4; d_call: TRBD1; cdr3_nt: TGTGCCAGCAGTTCTGACAGGGGAAGAGGCTACACCTTC; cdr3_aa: CASSSDRGRGYTF
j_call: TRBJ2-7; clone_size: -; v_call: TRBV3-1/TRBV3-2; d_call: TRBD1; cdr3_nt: TGTGCCAGCAGCCCGACAGGGTTGGTCGAGCAGTACTTC; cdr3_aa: CASSPTGLVEQYF
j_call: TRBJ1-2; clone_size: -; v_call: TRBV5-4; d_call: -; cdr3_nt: TGTGCCAGCAGCCTGGATCGGGGCTACACCTTC; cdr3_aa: CASSLDRGYTF
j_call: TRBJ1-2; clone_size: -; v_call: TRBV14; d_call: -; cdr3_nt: TGTGCCAGCAGCCAAGATCTGTCTACGGGGTATGGCTACACCTTC; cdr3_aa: CASSQDLSTGYGYTF
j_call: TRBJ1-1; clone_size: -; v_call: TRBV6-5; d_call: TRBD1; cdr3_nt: TGTGCCAGCAGTTCGAGGACAGGGATGAACACTGAAGCTTTCTTT; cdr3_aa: CASSSRTGMNTEAFF
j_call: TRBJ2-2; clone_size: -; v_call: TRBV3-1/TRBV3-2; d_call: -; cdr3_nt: TGTGCCAGCAGCCGAATCGGACAGAAGAACACCGGGGAGCTGTTTTTT; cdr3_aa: CASSRIGQKNTGELFF
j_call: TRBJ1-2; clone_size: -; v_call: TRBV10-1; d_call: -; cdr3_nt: TGCGCCAGGTGGAGTCGAGGCTACACCTTC; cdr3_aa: CARWSRGYTF
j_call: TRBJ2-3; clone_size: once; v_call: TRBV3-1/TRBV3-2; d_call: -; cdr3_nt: TGTGCCAGCAGCCTCGGCGGCGATACGCAGTATTTT; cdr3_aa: CASSLGGDTQYF
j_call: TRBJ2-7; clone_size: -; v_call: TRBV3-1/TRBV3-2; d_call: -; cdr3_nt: TGTGCCAGCTCCCCGACAGCTCAGTACGAGCAGTACTTC; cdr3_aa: CASSPTAQYEQYF
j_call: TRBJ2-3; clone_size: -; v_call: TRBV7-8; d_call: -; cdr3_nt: TGTGCCAGCAGCTTAGCTAGTAGGCGGGATACGCAGTATTTT; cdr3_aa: CASSLASRRDTQYF
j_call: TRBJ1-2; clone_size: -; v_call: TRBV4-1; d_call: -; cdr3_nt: TGCGCCAGCAGCCAAGAGGACGGGGTTTATGGCTACACCTTC; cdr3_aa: CASSQEDGVYGYTF
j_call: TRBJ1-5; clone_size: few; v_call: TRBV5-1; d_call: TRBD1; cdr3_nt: TGCGCCAGCACAGCTGGACAGGGCAATCAGCCCCAGCATTTT; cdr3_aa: CASTAGQGNQPQHF
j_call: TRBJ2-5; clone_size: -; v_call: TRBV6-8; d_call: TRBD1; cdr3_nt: TGTGCCAGCAGTAGACCCCCCGGGACAGGGGTTGAGACCCAGTACTTC; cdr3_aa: CASSRPPGTGVETQYF
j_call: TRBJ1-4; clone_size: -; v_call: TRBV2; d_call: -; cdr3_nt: TGTGCCAGCAGTCCAAGACAGAAGTATAATGAAAAACTGTTTTTT; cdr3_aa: CASSPRQKYNEKLFF
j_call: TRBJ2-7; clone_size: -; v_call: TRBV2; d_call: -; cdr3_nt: TGTGCCAGCAGTTACCACAGCGGCGAGCAGTACTTC; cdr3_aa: CASSYHSGEQYF
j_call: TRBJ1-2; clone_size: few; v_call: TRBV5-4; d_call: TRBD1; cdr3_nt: TGTGCCAGCGCGACAGGGGCTAACTATGGCTACACCTTC; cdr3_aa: CASATGANYGYTF
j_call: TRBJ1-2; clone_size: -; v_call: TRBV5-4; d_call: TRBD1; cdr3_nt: TGTGCCAGCAGCGGGGGGCCACGGACAGGGTGGGTCTATGGCTACACCTTC; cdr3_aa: CASSGGPRTGWVYGYTF
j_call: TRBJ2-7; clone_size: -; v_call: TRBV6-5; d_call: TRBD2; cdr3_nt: TGTGCCAGCAACGCTGGCGGGAGCGAGCAGTACTTC; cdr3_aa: CASNAGGSEQYF
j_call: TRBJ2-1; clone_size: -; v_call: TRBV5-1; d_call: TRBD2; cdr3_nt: TGCGCCAGCAGCTTGGATCTAGCGGGGAACCTCAATGAGCAGTTCTTC; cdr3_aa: CASSLDLAGNLNEQFF
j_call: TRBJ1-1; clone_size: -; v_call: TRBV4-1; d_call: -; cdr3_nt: TGCGCCAGCAGCCCCCGAGTAGGGGTGAACACTGAAGCTTTCTTT; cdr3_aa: CASSPRVGVNTEAFF
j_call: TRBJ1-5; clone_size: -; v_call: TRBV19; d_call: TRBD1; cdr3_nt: TGTGCCAGTAGCAGGGACAGGAGAGACCAGCCCCAGCATTTT; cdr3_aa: CASSRDRRDQPQHF
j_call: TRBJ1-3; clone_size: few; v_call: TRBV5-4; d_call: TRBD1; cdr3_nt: TGTGCCAGCAGCTTGACAGGGGGTAACACCATATATTTT; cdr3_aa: CASSLTGGNTIYF
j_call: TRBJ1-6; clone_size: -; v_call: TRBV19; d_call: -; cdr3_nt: TGTGCCAGTAGTATCCAGGGAAATTCACCCCTCCACTTT; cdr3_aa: CASSIQGNSPLHF
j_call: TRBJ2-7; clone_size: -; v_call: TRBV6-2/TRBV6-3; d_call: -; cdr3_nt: TGTGCCAGCAGTTACTCGATAGGGGACAAAGTCTCCGAGCAGTACTTC; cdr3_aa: CASSYSIGDKVSEQYF
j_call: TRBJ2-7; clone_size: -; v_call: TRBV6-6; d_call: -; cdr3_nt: TGTGCCAGCAGTTCAAAAGGGGGCTCCTACGAGCAGTACTTC; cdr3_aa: CASSSKGGSYEQYF
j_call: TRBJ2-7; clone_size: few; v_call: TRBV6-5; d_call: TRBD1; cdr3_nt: TGTGCCAGCAGTTCGACTCAAGGGACAGGGAAATACGAGCAGTACTTC; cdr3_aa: CASSSTQGTGKYEQYF
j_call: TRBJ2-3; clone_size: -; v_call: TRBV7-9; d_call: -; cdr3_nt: TGTGCCAGCAGCTCCGACGCAGGGCAGGGAATCAAAGGGACGCAGTATTTT; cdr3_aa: CASSSDAGQGIKGTQYF